These 14 T cell receptor beta chains originate from one sample sequenced in a study of graft-versus-host responses after intestinal transplantation. Here immunoSEQ multiplex PCR was the method, and the copy in TCRdb shows in-frame clones only, minus some. The repertoire holds roughly 90,000 clones, with 75% to 95% as singletons. No antigen is known for these receptors. The specimen was unstimulated CD8+ T cells sorted from spleen or lymph node cells, collected before intestinal transplant. All receptors come from a human donor who received an intestinal transplant.

Regarding this clone: The junction does not match germline at one end; this may be a read error. V usage is TRBV19 and J usage is TRBJ1-2; D gene ambiguous. This CDR3 contains 13 residues. Germline V gene lookup returns CDR1 LNHDA and CDR2 SQIVND (reference sequence). DNA of the CDR3: TGTGCCAGTAGTATGACGTCAACGAGTACGGAGGACTTC. Amino acids: CASSMTSTSTEDF.

The V gene is TRBV10-3, the J gene TRBJ2-7; TRBD2 agrees at 7 bases. J gave up 5 bases and V 0 bases, and 4 bases lay outside the gene matches. This CDR3 spans 14 amino acids. CDR1 and CDR2 from the germline V gene are ENHRY and SYGVKD. CDR3 in DNA: TGTGCCATCAGTGAGTCTGCGGGAGTTGACGAGCAGTACTTC. The encoded protein is CAISESAGVDEQYF.

The CDR3 here is CASGLSGAGYTF. CDR3 DNA: TGTGCTAGTGGTTTGTCAGGGGCTGGCTACACCTTC. The V gene is TRBV12-5, the J gene TRBJ1-2; a weak D match, TRBD1 (6 bases). From germline, CDR1 is LGHNT and CDR2 FRNRAP. V shed 2 bases and J shed 7 bases, with 8 bases lying between them. The CDR3 contains 12 residues.

The genes are TRBV19 and TRBJ1-1; 9 bases line up with TRBD1. The CDR3 length is 12 residues. Germline V lookup: CDR1 LNHDA, CDR2 SQIVND (reference sequence). V gave up 10 bases and J gave up 7 bases; unmatched junction bases: 7. In DNA form, the CDR3 reads TGTGCCACAAGACAGGGGGATGGTGAAGCTTTCTTT. Protein: CATRQGDGEAFF.

In regard to this clone: A far larger clone differs by one base, so this is likely a read error. V and J are TRBV5-6 and TRBJ1-6, with D maybe TRBD1 (6 bases). The CDR3 runs 15 residues. CDR1 is SGHDT, CDR2 YYEEEE, per germline. This CDR3 reads CASSSEGELATPLLF. CDR3 nucleotide sequence: TGTGCCAGCAGCTCTGAGGGGGAGCTGGCTACACCCCTCCTCTTT.

This clone was found a few times. The V call is TRBV6-5, the J call TRBJ2-1; possibly TRBD2 for D (6 bases). CDR3 size: 14 residues. The V gene's germline CDR1 is MNHEY and CDR2 SVGAGI. V lost 4 bases, J lost 7 bases, and 14 bases lay in between. DNA of the CDR3: TGTGCCAGCAGTTGGTCGGGGGTTGGGAATGAGCAGTTCTTC. Its translation is CASSWSGVGNEQFF.

V usage is TRBV20-1 and J usage is TRBJ1-1; weak D call: TRBD1 (6 bases). The V and J ends lost 3 bases and 8 bases respectively, with 7 bases between them. Germline V gene lookup returns CDR1 DFQATT and CDR2 SNEGSKA (reference sequence). There are 10 residues in the CDR3. The CDR3: CSARDSEAFF. The CDR3 nucleotides read TGCAGTGCTAGGGACAGCGAAGCTTTCTTT.

This clone has only a few counts. The V call is TRBV14, the J call TRBJ2-2; TRBD2 aligns across 8 bases. The CDR3 length is 17 residues. CDR1 is SGHDN and CDR2 is FVKESK in the germline V gene. V lost 5 bases and J lost 3; bases outside the gene matches: 11. As DNA, the CDR3 is TGTGCCAGCAGCTTTCACCGGACTAGCCCCTACACCGGGGAGCTGTTTTTT. Protein: CASSFHRTSPYTGELFF.

The chain couples TRBV19 to TRBJ2-1; 11 bases agree with TRBD2. CDR1 and CDR2 (germline): LNHDA, SQIVND (reference sequence). The CDR3 extends over 17 amino acids. The V gene end was trimmed by 1 base and the J gene end by 4 bases; junction bases not matched to a gene: 6. The CDR3 spells CASSIVASGGYYNEQFF. The CDR3 DNA reads as TGTGCCAGTAGTATAGTGGCTAGCGGGGGGTATTACAATGAGCAGTTCTTC.

V gene TRBV18 combines with J gene TRBJ1-4; a weak D match, TRBD1 (6 bases). With 1 base removed from V and 8 bases from J, the gap between germline ends came to 20 bases. This CDR3 contains 17 residues. From germline, CDR1 is KGHSH and CDR2 LQKENI. CDR3 sequence: CASSPRLPQGGKEKLFF. In DNA form, the CDR3 reads TGTGCCAGCTCACCACGCCTACCGCAAGGGGGGAAGGAAAAACTGTTTTTT.

This clone has a handful of counts. This chain uses TRBV6-6 with TRBJ1-6, with a weak D call TRBD1 (6 bases). The V gene lost 5 bases and the J gene lost 7 bases, with 12 bases spanning the gap. CDR3 length equals 14 residues. Germline V lookup: CDR1 MNHNY, CDR2 SVGAGI (reference sequence). CDR3 in DNA: TGTGCCAGCAGTAGCGGGACAACGAATTCACCCCTCCACTTT. This sequence encodes CASSSGTTNSPLHF.

This chain joins TRBV4-1 and TRBJ2-1; TRBD2 might be the D (6 bases). The CDR3 is 15 residues long. Trimming removed 4 bases at V and 8 bases at J, with 18 bases between. Germline-derived CDR1 and CDR2 are MGHRA and YSYEKL. DNA of the CDR3: TGCGCCAGCAGCCGAAGCCGGGAGACTCAGCATGAGCAGTTCTTC. Translation: CASSRSRETQHEQFF.

This sequence joins TRBV7-6 and TRBJ2-3, with no clear D. V lost 4 bases to trimming and J lost 11 bases, with 10 bases between them. This CDR3 contains 11 residues. Germline assignment: CDR1 SGHVS and CDR2 FNYEAQ. CDR3 DNA sequence: TGTGCCAGCAGCTCTAGTTCGGTGCAGTATTTT. Amino acids: CASSSSSVQYF.

This chain uses TRBV27 with TRBJ2-5; D perhaps matches TRBD1 (6 bases). V lost 2 bases and J 1 base, leaving 14 bases between the germline ends. This CDR3 has 16 amino acids. CDR1 and CDR2 (germline): MNHEY, SMNVEV (reference sequence). The CDR3 region is CASSLGQNLLQETQYF. The CDR3 region has the DNA TGTGCCAGCAGTTTAGGACAGAACTTACTCCAAGAGACCCAGTACTTC.